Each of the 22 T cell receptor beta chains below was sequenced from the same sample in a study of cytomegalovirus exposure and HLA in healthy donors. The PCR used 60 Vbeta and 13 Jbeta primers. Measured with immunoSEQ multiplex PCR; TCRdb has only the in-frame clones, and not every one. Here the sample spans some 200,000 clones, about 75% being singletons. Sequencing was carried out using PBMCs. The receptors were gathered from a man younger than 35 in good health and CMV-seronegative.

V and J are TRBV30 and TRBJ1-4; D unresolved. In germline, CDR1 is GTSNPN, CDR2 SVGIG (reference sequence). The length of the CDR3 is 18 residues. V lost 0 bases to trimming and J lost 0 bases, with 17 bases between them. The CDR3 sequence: CAWSVRWAASATNEKLFF. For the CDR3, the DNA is TGTGCCTGGAGTGTACGGTGGGCAGCCAGTGCAACTAATGAAAAACTGTTTTTT.

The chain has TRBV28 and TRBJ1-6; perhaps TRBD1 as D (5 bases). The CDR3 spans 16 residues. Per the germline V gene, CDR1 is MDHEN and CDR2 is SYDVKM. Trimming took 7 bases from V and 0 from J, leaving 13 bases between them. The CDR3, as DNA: TGTGCCAGCATTACGCCCCAGGGCTCCTATAATTCACCCCTCCACTTT. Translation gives CASITPQGSYNSPLHF.

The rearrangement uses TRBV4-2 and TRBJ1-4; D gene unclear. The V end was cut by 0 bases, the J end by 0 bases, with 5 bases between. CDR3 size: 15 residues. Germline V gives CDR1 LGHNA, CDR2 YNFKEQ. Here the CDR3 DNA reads TGTGCCAGCAGCCAAGATCTTACAACTAATGAAAAACTGTTTTTT. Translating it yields CASSQDLTTNEKLFF.

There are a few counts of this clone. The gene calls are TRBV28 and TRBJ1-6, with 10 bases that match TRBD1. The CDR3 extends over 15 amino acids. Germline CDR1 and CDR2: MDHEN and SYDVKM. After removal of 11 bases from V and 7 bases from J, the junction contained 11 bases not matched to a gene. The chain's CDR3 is CAVEETGGRNSPLHF. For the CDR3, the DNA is TGTGCCGTCGAGGAGACAGGGGGCCGGAATTCACCCCTCCACTTT.

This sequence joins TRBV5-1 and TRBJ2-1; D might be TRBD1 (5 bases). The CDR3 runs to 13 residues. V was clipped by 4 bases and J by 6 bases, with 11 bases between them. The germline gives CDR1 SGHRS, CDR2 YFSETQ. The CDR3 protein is CASSENQGNEQFF. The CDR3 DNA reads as TGCGCCAGCAGCGAAAATCAGGGCAATGAGCAGTTCTTC.

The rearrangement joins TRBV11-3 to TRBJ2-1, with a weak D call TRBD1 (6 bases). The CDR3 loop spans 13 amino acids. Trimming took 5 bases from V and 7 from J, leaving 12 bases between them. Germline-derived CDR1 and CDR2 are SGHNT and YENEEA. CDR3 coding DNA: TGTGCCAGCAGCCGGGACATGAGGAATGAGCAGTTCTTC. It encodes CASSRDMRNEQFF.

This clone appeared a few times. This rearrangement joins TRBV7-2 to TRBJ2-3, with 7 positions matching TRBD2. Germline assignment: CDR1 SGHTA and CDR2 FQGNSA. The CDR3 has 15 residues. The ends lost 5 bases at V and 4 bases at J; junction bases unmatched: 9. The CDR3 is CASSLGGGRADTQYF. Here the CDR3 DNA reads TGTGCCAGCAGCCTGGGGGGAGGGAGGGCAGATACGCAGTATTTT.

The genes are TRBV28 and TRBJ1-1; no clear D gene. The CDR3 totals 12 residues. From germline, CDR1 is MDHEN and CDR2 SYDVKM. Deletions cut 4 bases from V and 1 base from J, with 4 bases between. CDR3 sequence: CASSYGNTEAFF. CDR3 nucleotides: TGTGCCAGCAGTTACGGGAACACTGAAGCTTTCTTT.

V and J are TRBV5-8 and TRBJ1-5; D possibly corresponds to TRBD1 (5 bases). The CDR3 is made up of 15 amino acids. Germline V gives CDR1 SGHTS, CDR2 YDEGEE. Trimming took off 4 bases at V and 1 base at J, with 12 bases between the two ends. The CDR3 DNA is TGTGCCAGCAGCGCGGGACCAGGGAGCAATCAGCCCCAGCATTTT. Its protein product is CASSAGPGSNQPQHF.

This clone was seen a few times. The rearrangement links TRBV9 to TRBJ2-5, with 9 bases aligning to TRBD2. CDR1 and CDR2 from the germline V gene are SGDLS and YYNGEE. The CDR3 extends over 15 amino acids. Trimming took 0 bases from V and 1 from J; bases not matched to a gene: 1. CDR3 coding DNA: TGTGCCAGCAGCGTAGGGCGGGGGGGCCAAGAGACCCAGTACTTC. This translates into CASSVGRGGQETQYF. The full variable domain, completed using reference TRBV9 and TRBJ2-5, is DSGVTQTPKHLITATGQRVTLRCSPRSGDLSVYWYQQSLDQGLQFLIQYYNGEERAKGNILERFSAQQFPDLHSELNLSSLELGDSALYFCASSVGRGGQETQYFGPGTRLLVL.

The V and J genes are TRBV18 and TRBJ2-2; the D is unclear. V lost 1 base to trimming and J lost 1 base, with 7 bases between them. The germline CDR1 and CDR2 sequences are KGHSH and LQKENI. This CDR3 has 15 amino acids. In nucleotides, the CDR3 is TGTGCCAGCTCACCACAAACTGAGAACACCGGGGAGCTGTTTTTT. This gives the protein CASSPQTENTGELFF.

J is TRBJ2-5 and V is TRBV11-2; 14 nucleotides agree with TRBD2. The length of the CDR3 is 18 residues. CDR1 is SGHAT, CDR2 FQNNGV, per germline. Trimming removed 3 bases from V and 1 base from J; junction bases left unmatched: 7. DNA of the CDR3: TGTGCCAGCAGCTTGGGACTAGCGGGAGCCCTTATCCAAGAGACCCAGTACTTC. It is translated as CASSLGLAGALIQETQYF.

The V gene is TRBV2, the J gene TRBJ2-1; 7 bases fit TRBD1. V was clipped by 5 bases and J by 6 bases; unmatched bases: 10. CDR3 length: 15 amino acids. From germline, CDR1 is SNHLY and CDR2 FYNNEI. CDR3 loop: CASSIDRVVGNEQFF. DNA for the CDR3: TGTGCCAGCAGTATCGACAGGGTGGTTGGCAATGAGCAGTTCTTC.

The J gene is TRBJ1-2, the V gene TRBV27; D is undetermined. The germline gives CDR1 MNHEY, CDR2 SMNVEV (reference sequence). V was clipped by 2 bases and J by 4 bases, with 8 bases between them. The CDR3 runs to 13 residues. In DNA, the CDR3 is TGTGCCAGCAGTTTAACGGGAAGCTATGGCTACACCTTC. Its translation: CASSLTGSYGYTF.

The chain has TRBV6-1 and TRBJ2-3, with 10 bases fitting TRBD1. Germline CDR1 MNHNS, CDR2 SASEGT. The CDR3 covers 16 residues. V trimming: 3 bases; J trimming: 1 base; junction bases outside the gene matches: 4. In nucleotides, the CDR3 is TGTGCCAGCAGTGAGACAGGGGGCCGGGGCACAGATACGCAGTATTTT. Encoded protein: CASSETGGRGTDTQYF.

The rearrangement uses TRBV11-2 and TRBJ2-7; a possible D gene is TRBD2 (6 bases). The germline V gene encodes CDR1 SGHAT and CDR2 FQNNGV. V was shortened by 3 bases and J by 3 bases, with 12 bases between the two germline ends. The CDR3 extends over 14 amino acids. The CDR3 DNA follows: TGTGCCAGCAGCTTCCAAGCGGAGGGCTACGAGCAGTACTTC. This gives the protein CASSFQAEGYEQYF.

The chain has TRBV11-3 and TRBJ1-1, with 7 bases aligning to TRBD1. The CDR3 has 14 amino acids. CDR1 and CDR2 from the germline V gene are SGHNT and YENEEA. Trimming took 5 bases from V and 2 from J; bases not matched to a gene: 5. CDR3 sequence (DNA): TGTGCCAGCAGCCTTGGGACAGAAAACACTGAAGCTTTCTTT. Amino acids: CASSLGTENTEAFF.

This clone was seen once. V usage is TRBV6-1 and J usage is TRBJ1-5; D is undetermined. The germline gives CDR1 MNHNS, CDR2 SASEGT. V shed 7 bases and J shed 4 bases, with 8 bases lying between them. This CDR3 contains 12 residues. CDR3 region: CASNGLNQPQHF. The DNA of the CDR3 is TGTGCCAGCAATGGACTAAATCAGCCCCAGCATTTT.

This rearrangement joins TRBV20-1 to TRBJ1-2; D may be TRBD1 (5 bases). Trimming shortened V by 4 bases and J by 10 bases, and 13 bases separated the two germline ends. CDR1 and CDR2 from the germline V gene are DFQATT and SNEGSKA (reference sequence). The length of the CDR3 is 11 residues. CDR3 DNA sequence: TGCAGTGCTACGCGGGACGGATACTACACCTTC. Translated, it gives CSATRDGYYTF.

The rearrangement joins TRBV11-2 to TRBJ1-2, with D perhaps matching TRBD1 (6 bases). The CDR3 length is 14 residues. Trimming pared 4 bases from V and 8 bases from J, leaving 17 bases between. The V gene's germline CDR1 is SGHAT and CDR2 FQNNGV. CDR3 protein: CASSYPQGLGGYTF. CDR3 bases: TGTGCCAGCAGCTACCCACAGGGATTGGGGGGCTACACCTTC. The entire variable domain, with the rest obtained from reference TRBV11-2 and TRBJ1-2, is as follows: EAGVAQSPRYKIIEKRQSVAFWCNPISGHATLYWYQQILGQGPKLLIQFQNNGVVDDSQLPKDRFSAERLKGVDSTLKIQPAKLEDSAVYLCASSYPQGLGGYTFGSGTRLTVV.

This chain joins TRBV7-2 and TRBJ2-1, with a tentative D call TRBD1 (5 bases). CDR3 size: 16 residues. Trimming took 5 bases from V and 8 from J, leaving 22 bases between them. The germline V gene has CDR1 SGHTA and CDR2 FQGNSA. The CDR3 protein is CASSRAGRVGRDEQFF. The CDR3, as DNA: TGTGCCAGCAGCCGAGCAGGCAGGGTCGGTAGGGATGAGCAGTTCTTC.

CDR3 sequence (DNA): TGTGCCAGCAGTTACCCGGGACAGGCCACCTACGAGCAGTACTTC. Its translation: CASSYPGQATYEQYF. The genes are TRBV6-6 and TRBJ2-7; 8 nucleotides align to TRBD1. V was clipped by 2 bases and J by 2 bases; unmatched bases: 5. This CDR3 has 15 residues. Germline V gives CDR1 MNHNY, CDR2 SVGAGI (reference sequence).